This entry is about one T cell receptor beta chain. The CDR3 contains 15 residues. V shed 6 bases and J 2 bases; nucleotides not matched to a gene: 7. CDR1 and CDR2 (germline): MGHDK, SYGVNS. TCRdb reprocessed the 5' RACE reads with MiXCR, giving one entry per CDR3 protein. This sample yields 1.5 million to 2 million distinct CDR3 sequences, of which 25% to 35% are seen a single time; around 0.3% belongs to the top ten. This sample stems from a study of identical twins. Sample: cord blood. The chain carries TRBV25-1 and TRBJ2-5; 9 nucleotides agree with TRBD1. This sequence was found in a newborn girl in good health. CDR3 sequence reads: CASSGQGRPQETQYF. DNA for the CDR3: TGTGCCAGCAGCGGACAGGGGCGCCCACAAGAGACCCAGTACTTC.